A selection of T cell receptor beta chains follows, all from one sample in a study of cytomegalovirus exposure and HLA in healthy donors. Generated by immunoSEQ multiplex PCR, the TCRdb table keeps only in-frame clones and is missing some. The sample consists of 120,000 to 150,000 clones, about nine tenths of them appearing once. The sample comprised PBMCs. These receptors all stem from a man aged 18 to 30 in good health and CMV-seropositive. The CDR3 runs from the conserved cysteine through the conserved F or W. A D gene is named only where the DNA matches it firmly. Not all rows give a size; the values are once, few, many and, for expanded clones, a class.

v_call,d_call,clone_size,j_call,cdr3_nt,cdr3_aa
TRBV11-2,NA,NA,TRBJ1-6,TGTGCCAGCAGCTTAAGGCGGTGGTCGATGGAAAGTTCACCCCTCCACTTT,CASSLRRWSMESSPLHF
TRBV10-1,NA,NA,TRBJ1-1,TGCGCCAGCAGTGAAGCCGGCGGCGGAGCTTTCTTT,CASSEAGGGAFF
TRBV5-4,NA,NA,TRBJ2-7,TGTGCCAGCAGCCACAGGGACTCCTACGAGCAGTACTTC,CASSHRDSYEQYF
TRBV4-1,NA,NA,TRBJ1-3,TGCGCCAGCAGCCATCTCTATGGGAGCTCTGGAAACACCATATATTTT,CASSHLYGSSGNTIYF
TRBV7-9,NA,NA,TRBJ2-7,TGTGCCAGCAGCTTGGAGGGTCCCTACGAGCAGTACTTC,CASSLEGPYEQYF
TRBV5-1,TRBD1,NA,TRBJ1-4,TGCGCCAGCAGCCCTGCCCCCGGGACAGGGCGTGAAAAACTGTTTTTT,CASSPAPGTGREKLFF
TRBV4-1,TRBD1,NA,TRBJ1-5,TGCGCCAGCAGCCCCGGGACAGGGAGGGACTTTAGCAATCAGCCCCAGCATTTT,CASSPGTGRDFSNQPQHF
TRBV13,NA,NA,TRBJ1-1,TGTGCCAGCAGCCCCTATCAGGGATTTGAAGCTTTCTTT,CASSPYQGFEAFF
TRBV5-4,TRBD2,NA,TRBJ2-5,TGTGCCAGCTACCTAGCGGGAGGGCCGGGGGAGACCCAGTACTTC,CASYLAGGPGETQYF
TRBV4-2,TRBD1,NA,TRBJ2-1,TGTGCCAGCGGGCCGGGACAGGGCATGGATGAGCAGTTCTTC,CASGPGQGMDEQFF
TRBV19,NA,NA,TRBJ1-1,TGTGCCAGTAGCACCGGACGAGGGGGCACTGAAGCTTTCTTT,CASSTGRGGTEAFF
TRBV28,NA,NA,TRBJ1-1,TGTGCCAGCAGTCAGGGGTTGGGCACTGAAGCTTTCTTT,CASSQGLGTEAFF
TRBV28,TRBD1,NA,TRBJ1-5,TGTGCCAGCAGACACCGGGACAGGGCGATTTTGCCCCAGCATTTT,CASRHRDRAILPQHF
TRBV7-9,NA,NA,TRBJ1-4,TGTGCCAGCAGCAACGGTGGGAGTAATGAAAAACTGTTTTTT,CASSNGGSNEKLFF
TRBV4-1,TRBD2,once,TRBJ2-5,TGCGCCAGCAGCCACCACCGATCTAAGCGGGGGGCCTTGGACCACCAAGAGACCCAGTACTTC,CASSHHRSKRGALDHQETQYF
TRBV11-2,TRBD2,NA,TRBJ2-3,TGTGCCAGCAGCTTTTCCCTCACTAGCGGGGGCACAGATACGCAGTATTTT,CASSFSLTSGGTDTQYF
TRBV5-1,NA,once,TRBJ2-5,TGCGCCAGCAGCTCGACACTTTCCTCGGAGACCCAGTACTTC,CASSSTLSSETQYF
TRBV10-1,TRBD2,medium-sized,TRBJ2-7,TGCGCCAGCAGTGACCTTGGGACTAGCGGGGCGGAGCAGTACTTC,CASSDLGTSGAEQYF
TRBV30,NA,NA,TRBJ2-5,TGTGCCTGGAGTGGACTAGGGGAGACCCAGTACTTC,CAWSGLGETQYF
TRBV5-4,NA,NA,TRBJ2-7,TGTGCCAGCAGCCCGGCGGGGTACGAGCAGTACTTC,CASSPAGYEQYF
TRBV6-6,TRBD1,NA,TRBJ2-7,TGTGCCAGCAGCGAGGCGGGACAGGGCTACGAGCAGTACTTC,CASSEAGQGYEQYF
TRBV30,TRBD2,NA,TRBJ2-7,TGTGCCTGGAGAGCTCCGGGACTAGCGGGCTACGAGCAGTACTTC,CAWRAPGLAGYEQYF
TRBV7-9,TRBD1,NA,TRBJ2-7,TGTGCCAGCAGCCCCGGACAGGGAAACTCCTACGAGCAGTACTTC,CASSPGQGNSYEQYF
TRBV5-5,NA,NA,TRBJ2-6,TGTGCCAGCAGCTTGGCTCTCGGGGGATACCTGAGCTCTGGGGCCAACGTCCTGACTTTC,CASSLALGGYLSSGANVLTF
TRBV5-1,TRBD1,NA,TRBJ2-2,TGCGCCAGCAGCCAGCCGGGACAGGGGAGACTAGTCGGCACCGGTGGGGAGCTGTTTTTT,CASSQPGQGRLVGTGGELFF
TRBV9,NA,NA,TRBJ1-6,TGTGCCAGCAGCGTAGATCCAGTCCAGTATAATTCACCCCTCCACTTT,CASSVDPVQYNSPLHF
TRBV6-6,NA,NA,TRBJ1-5,TGTGCCAGCAGAGAGGGTAATCAGCCCCAGCATTTT,CASREGNQPQHF
TRBV5-4,TRBD2,NA,TRBJ2-7,TGTGCCAGCAGGCCCGGGACTAGCGACTACGAGCAGTACTTC,CASRPGTSDYEQYF
TRBV6-6,NA,NA,TRBJ1-5,TGTGCCAGCAGCCACGGGGGTAGGAGCAATCAGCCCCAGCATTTT,CASSHGGRSNQPQHF
TRBV5-4,TRBD1,NA,TRBJ2-5,TGTGCCAGCAGCTTGGGGGACAGAAGGGAGACCCAGTACTTC,CASSLGDRRETQYF
TRBV6-1,TRBD1,NA,TRBJ2-7,TGTGCCAGCGCATCCGGGACAGGGGGCAGCTACGAGCAGTACTTC,CASASGTGGSYEQYF
TRBV19,NA,NA,TRBJ2-7,TGTGCCAGTAGTCACACCATCGCCGTTCTTCCCTACGAGCAGTACTTC,CASSHTIAVLPYEQYF
TRBV11-2,TRBD2,NA,TRBJ2-1,TGTGCCAGCAGCTCATACCGGGAGGCCAATGAGCAGTTCTTC,CASSSYREANEQFF
TRBV9,NA,NA,TRBJ2-2,TGTGCCAGCAGCGTAGACGGCTTGACAGCCGGGGAGCTGTTTTTT,CASSVDGLTAGELFF
TRBV2,TRBD2,NA,TRBJ2-7,TGTGCCAGCAGAACCCTAGCGGGACCTTACGAGCAGTACTTC,CASRTLAGPYEQYF
TRBV2,NA,NA,TRBJ2-7,TGTGCCAGCAGTGAAGCAGGGTTGGGGGGCTCCTACGAGCAGTACTTC,CASSEAGLGGSYEQYF
TRBV4-1,TRBD1,once,TRBJ2-5,TGCGCCAGCAGCCAACCGGGACAGGGAGAGACCCAGTACTTC,CASSQPGQGETQYF
TRBV19,NA,NA,TRBJ1-3,TGTGCCAGTAGTACCCAGGGACTGGGCACCATATATTTT,CASSTQGLGTIYF
TRBV7-9,NA,NA,TRBJ1-4,TGTGCCAGCACCCGGCAGGGCGGTAATGAAAAACTGTTTTTT,CASTRQGGNEKLFF
TRBV18,NA,NA,TRBJ1-4,TGTGCCAGCTCACCACCGGGGACACCCGGGGAAAAACTGTTTTTT,CASSPPGTPGEKLFF
TRBV6-1,NA,NA,TRBJ2-7,TGTGCCAGCAGGGGGACCGGGAGCTCCTACGAGCAGTACTTC,CASRGTGSSYEQYF
TRBV15,TRBD1,NA,TRBJ1-1,TGTGCCACCAGCAGGGGGGACAGGGTTTCGGACACTGAAGCTTTCTTT,CATSRGDRVSDTEAFF
TRBV28,TRBD2,NA,TRBJ2-1,TGTGCCAGCAGCTTGGGACTAGCGGGGGGGTCAAGTTTTACCAATGAGCAGTTCTTC,CASSLGLAGGSSFTNEQFF
TRBV5-1,TRBD1,NA,TRBJ2-7,TGCGCCAGCAGGTCCGGGACAGGGTCCTACGAGCAGTACTTC,CASRSGTGSYEQYF
TRBV28,TRBD1,once,TRBJ1-2,TGTGCCGAGGGACAGGGTAACTATGGCTACACCTTC,CAEGQGNYGYTF
TRBV5-6,TRBD1,NA,TRBJ1-2,TGTGCCAGCAGCCGACAGGGGGAGAACTATGGCTACACCTTC,CASSRQGENYGYTF
TRBV28,NA,NA,TRBJ1-2,TGTGCCAGCACCATGACCGTGTCGAGGGGCTACACCTTC,CASTMTVSRGYTF
TRBV29-1,TRBD2,NA,TRBJ2-7,TGCAGGGACCGGGGGGGCCTCGACTACGAGCAGTACTTC,CRDRGGLDYEQYF
TRBV5-1,NA,NA,TRBJ2-2,TGCGCCAGCAGCTCCTTAATCAACACCGGGGAGCTGTTTTTT,CASSSLINTGELFF
TRBV6-5,TRBD1,NA,TRBJ1-2,TGTGCCAGCAGGTACCACGACCGGGACAGACGCTACACCTTC,CASRYHDRDRRYTF
TRBV27,NA,NA,TRBJ2-1,TGTGCCAGCAGTTTATTTTGGGAGAGAGGATCCAATGAGCAGTTCTTC,CASSLFWERGSNEQFF
TRBV28,NA,NA,TRBJ1-4,TGTGCCAGCAGTTTTGGGGGGACTAATGAAAAACTGTTTTTT,CASSFGGTNEKLFF
TRBV29-1,TRBD2,NA,TRBJ2-7,TGCAGCGTTGAATCTAGCGGGAGGTCCCAAAGCTCCTACGAGCAGTACTTC,CSVESSGRSQSSYEQYF
TRBV5-1,TRBD1,NA,TRBJ1-1,TGCGCCAGCAGCTCCCAGGGACAGGGGAACACTGAAGCTTTCTTT,CASSSQGQGNTEAFF
TRBV5-4,NA,NA,TRBJ1-3,TGTGCCAGCAGCCCCGGGTATTACGGAAACACCATATATTTT,CASSPGYYGNTIYF
TRBV19,NA,once,TRBJ1-1,TGTGCCAGTAGTGCCGGAGCGCGGGGTGAAGCTTTCTTT,CASSAGARGEAFF
TRBV5-8,TRBD1,NA,TRBJ1-5,TGTGCCAGCAGTCAGGGGACAGGGAGCAGCAATCAGCCCCAGCATTTT,CASSQGTGSSNQPQHF
TRBV7-9,NA,NA,TRBJ1-2,TGTGCCAGCAGCTCTACACAACAGGACCTCTATGGCTACACCTTC,CASSSTQQDLYGYTF
TRBV6-5,TRBD2,once,TRBJ2-7,TGTGCCAGCAGTCCGACTAGCGGGAGGGCCTACGAGCAGTACTTC,CASSPTSGRAYEQYF
TRBV6-5,TRBD1,NA,TRBJ1-2,TGTGCCAGCAGTTACTCGAAACAGGGGAATGGCTACACCTTC,CASSYSKQGNGYTF